This T cell receptor (delta chain) was retrieved from a study of γδ T cells in repeated Plasmodium falciparum infection listed by TCRdb under 2021. With respect to the entire study: The natural-infection arm enrolled Malian children exposed to intense seasonal malaria transmission, compared against age and gender matched Australian children. Four controlled human malaria infections were administered to roughly five malaria-naive U.S. adults over approximately 580 days by bites from P. falciparum NF54-infected Anopheles stephensi mosquitoes. Controlled-infection subjects were sampled at baseline, immediately before selected infections, and 21 days after each infection. In the study, the shaping of the human gammadelta T cell repertoire by repeated Plasmodium falciparum infection was examined using natural infection in Mali and controlled human malaria infection. Malian gammadelta TCR repertoires were analysed cross-sectionally during no-transmission periods and longitudinally across acute febrile malaria episodes. Summary of the overall study and its limitations: Generalizability was limited because the Malian cohort was drawn from a small rural village of predominantly one ethnic group. The controlled-infection cohort was small, limiting analysis of inter-individual variability in gammadelta T cell responses.

Library creation used multiplex PCR. Sequencing took place on an Illumina MiSeq. Every sorted gammadelta T cell sample had both its TCR gamma (TRG) and TCR delta (TRD) chains sequenced. The source study handled its data this way. The repertoire analyses used clonotype tree plots, the accumulated frequency of the top 20 clonotypes, and diversity index (DI) and D75 metrics. TCRdb reprocessed the public reads with the caller CATT; rows with the same DNA were merged afterwards. The V and J calls reflect TCRdb's pipeline rather than the authors' work. The table for this sample lists tens of thousands of delta-chain clones; roughly 0.9% of them were counted only once. Jointly, the top ten make up around a tenth of the sample. In regard to this clone: Its target antigen remains unknown. This likely stems from a read error, as it lies one base from a far larger clone. The sample carries other DNA sequences with the same CDR3.

The receptor comes from a pool of human donors (malaria-infected and uninfected, not separated). The sequenced material came from gamma-delta T cells from blood.

The DNA is as follows: TGTGCCCTTGGGGACCCACTGGGGGATACCCCCTACACCGATAAACTCATCTTT. The resulting protein is CALGDPLGDTPYTDKLIF. This sequence uses TRDV1 and TRDJ1, and 12 junctional nucleotides match TRDD3. The J gene, not given by TCRdb, was assigned here from a germline match of the nucleotide sequence. CDR1 and CDR2 were assigned from the germline V gene as TSWWSYY and QGS. Including the terminal cysteine and phenylalanine, the CDR3 comprises 18 residues. Just the 54-base CDR3 DNA is kept, in frame starting at base 1.